A few counts support the clone carrying this T cell receptor beta chain. Its specificity is not known. The memory fraction was CD4+CD45RO+CD25- cells. Study-wide results and limits: Whole repertoires were not studied in the larger cohort, only one V-J beta rearrangement. Greatest tumor Treg TCR overlap was with tumor naive CD4+ cells.

TCRdb processed the 5' RACE reads anew with MiXCR; each CDR3 protein has one entry. The repertoire has tens of thousands of distinct CDR3 sequences, about 22% of them found once; the top ten carry about 3%. The sequencing sample was made of memory CD4+ T cells sorted from a lymph node. Subset denoted: memory CD4+ T cells, CD4+CD45RO+CD25-. This TCR was sampled from a female donor with breast cancer.

The CDR3 sequence is CSAILRTGEFGREQYF. CDR3 sequence (DNA): TGCAGTGCTATCTTACGGACAGGGGAATTCGGGCGCGAGCAGTACTTC. The chain couples TRBV20-1 to TRBJ2-7; TRBD1 matches 9 bases. V lost 4 bases to trimming and J lost 6 bases; unmatched junction nucleotides: 16. CDR3 size: 16 residues. Germline V CDR1 and CDR2: DFQATT, SNEGSKA (reference sequence).